This T cell receptor beta chain was sequenced in a study of PD-1 blockade in classical Hodgkin lymphoma. Study context: A 3 mg/kg intravenous dose of nivolumab was received by patients every 2 weeks.

Relapses following autologous stem cell transplantation were seen in all patients, with brentuximab vedotin exposure varying. Points on this clone: The antigen is not known.

Study-wide findings and caveats: With CD4+ cells, TCR diversity rose significantly by C4D1, but not with CD8+ cells. Some patients started nivolumab under 1 year after ASCT, and they were excluded. Newly diagnosed patients were reported to exhibit reduced baseline TCR diversity relative to healthy donors.

Assay: immunoSEQ multiplex PCR; the TCRdb copy retains only in-frame clones and omits some. The data contain some 63,000 clones, roughly nine tenths of them seen just once; the ten biggest clones take up around 9.7%. The CDR3 is made up of 11 amino acids. Germline CDR1 GTSNPN, CDR2 SVGIG (reference sequence). Deletions cut 4 bases from V and 4 bases from J, with 7 bases between. The receptor was isolated from a human donor with classical Hodgkin lymphoma. Sequenced material: peripheral blood mononuclear cells (PBMCs), taken at baseline. The rearrangement joins TRBV30 to TRBJ1-1, with D unresolved. For the CDR3, the DNA is TGTGCCTGGATGACGGGCACTGAAGCTTTCTTT. Encoded protein: CAWMTGTEAFF.